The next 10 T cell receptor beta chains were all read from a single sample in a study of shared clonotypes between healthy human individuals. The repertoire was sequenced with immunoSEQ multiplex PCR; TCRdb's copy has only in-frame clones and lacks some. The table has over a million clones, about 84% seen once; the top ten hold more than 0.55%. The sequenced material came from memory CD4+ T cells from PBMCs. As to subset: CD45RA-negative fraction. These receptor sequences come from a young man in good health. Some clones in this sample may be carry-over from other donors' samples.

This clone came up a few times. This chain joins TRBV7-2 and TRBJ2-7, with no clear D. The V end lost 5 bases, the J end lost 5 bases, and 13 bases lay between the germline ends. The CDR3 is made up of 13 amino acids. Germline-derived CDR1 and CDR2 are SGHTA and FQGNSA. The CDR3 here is CASSINSLNEQYF. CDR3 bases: TGTGCCAGCAGCATTAACTCCCTCAACGAGCAGTACTTC.

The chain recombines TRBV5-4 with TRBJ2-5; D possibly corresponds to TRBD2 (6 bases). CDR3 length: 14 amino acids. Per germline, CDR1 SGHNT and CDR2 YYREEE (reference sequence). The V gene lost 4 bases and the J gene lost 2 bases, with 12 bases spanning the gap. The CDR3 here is CASSAGGHQETQYF. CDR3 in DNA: TGTGCCAGCAGCGCCGGAGGGCATCAAGAGACCCAGTACTTC.

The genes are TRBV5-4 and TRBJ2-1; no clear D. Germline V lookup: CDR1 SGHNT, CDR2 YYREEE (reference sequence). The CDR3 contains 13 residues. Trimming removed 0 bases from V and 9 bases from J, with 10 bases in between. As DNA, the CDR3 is TGTGCCAGCAGCTTGGGTCCTAATCCTGAGCAGTTCTTC. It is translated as CASSLGPNPEQFF.

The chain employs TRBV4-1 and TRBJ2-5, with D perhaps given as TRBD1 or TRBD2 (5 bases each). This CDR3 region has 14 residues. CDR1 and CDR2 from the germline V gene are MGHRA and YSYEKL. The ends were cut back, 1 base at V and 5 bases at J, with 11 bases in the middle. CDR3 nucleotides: TGCGCCAGCAGCCAAGGGGGGTCGGGCGAGACCCAGTACTTC. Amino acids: CASSQGGSGETQYF.

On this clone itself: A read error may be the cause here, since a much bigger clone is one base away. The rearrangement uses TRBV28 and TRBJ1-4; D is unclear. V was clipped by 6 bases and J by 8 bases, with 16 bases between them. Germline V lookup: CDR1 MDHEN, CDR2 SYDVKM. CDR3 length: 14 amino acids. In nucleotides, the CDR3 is TGTGCCAGCAGCGCTGGGTGGAAAGGGGAAAAACTGTTTTTT. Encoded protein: CASSAGWKGEKLFF.

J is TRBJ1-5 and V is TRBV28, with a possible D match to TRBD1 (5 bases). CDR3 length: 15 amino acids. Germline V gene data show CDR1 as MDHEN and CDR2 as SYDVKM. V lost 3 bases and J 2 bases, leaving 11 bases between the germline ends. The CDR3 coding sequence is TGTGCCAGCAGTTTTTCGTTAGGGGGCAATCAGCCCCAGCATTTT. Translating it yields CASSFSLGGNQPQHF. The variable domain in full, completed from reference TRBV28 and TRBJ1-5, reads DVKVTQSSRYLVKRTGEKVFLECVQDMDHENMFWYRQDPGLGLRLIYFSYDVKMKEKGDIPEGYSVSREKKERFSLILESASTNQTSMYLCASSFSLGGNQPQHFGDGTRLSIL.

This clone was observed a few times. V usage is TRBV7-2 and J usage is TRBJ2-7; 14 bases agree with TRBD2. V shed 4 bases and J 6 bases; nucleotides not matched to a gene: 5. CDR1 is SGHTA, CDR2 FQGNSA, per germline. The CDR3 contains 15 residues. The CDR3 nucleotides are TGTGCCAGCAGCTGGGGGACTAGCGGGAGATCCGAGCAGTACTTC. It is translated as CASSWGTSGRSEQYF.

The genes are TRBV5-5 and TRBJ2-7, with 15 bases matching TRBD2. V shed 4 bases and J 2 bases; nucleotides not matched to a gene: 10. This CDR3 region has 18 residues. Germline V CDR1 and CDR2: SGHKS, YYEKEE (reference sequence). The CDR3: CASSGRGLAGGVPYEQYF. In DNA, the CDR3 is TGTGCCAGCAGCGGGAGGGGACTAGCGGGAGGAGTCCCCTACGAGCAGTACTTC.

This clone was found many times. The CDR3 is CAWSGLSGNTIYF. In nucleotides, the CDR3 is TGTGCCTGGAGTGGCCTCTCTGGAAACACCATATATTTT. This chain connects TRBV30 to TRBJ1-3; D gene unclear. V was clipped by 1 base and J by 0 bases, with 4 bases between them. CDR1 GTSNPN and CDR2 SVGIG come from the germline V gene (reference sequence). The CDR3 is 13 residues long.

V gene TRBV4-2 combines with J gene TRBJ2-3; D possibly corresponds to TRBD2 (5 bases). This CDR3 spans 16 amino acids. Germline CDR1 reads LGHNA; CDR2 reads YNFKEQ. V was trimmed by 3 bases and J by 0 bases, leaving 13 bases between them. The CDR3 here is CASSHGDSGSTDTQYF. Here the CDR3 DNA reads TGTGCCAGCAGCCACGGGGATTCCGGGAGCACAGATACGCAGTATTTT.